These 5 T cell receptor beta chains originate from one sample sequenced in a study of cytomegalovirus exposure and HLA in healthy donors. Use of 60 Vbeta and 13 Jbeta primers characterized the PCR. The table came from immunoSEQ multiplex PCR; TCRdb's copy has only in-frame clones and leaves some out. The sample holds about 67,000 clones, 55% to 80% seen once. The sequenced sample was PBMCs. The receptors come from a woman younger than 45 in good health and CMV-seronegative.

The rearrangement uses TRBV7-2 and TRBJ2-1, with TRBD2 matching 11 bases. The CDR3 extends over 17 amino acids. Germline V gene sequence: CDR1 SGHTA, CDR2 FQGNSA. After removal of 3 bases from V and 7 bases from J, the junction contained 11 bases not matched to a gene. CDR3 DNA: TGTGCCAGCAGCTTGCGGGTACTAGCGGGGGCGAGGAATGAGCAGTTCTTC. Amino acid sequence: CASSLRVLAGARNEQFF. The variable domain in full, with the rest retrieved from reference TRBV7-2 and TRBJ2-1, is GAGVSQSPSNKVTEKGKDVELRCDPISGHTALYWYRQSLGQGLEFLIYFQGNSAPDKSGLPSDRFSAERTGGSVSTLTIQRTQQEDSAVYLCASSLRVLAGARNEQFFGPGTRLTVL.

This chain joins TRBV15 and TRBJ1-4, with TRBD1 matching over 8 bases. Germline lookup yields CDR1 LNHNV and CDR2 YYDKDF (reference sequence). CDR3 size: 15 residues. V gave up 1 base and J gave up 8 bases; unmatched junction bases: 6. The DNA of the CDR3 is TGTGCCACCAGCAGAGGGACAGGGACTCACGAAAAACTGTTTTTT. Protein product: CATSRGTGTHEKLFF.

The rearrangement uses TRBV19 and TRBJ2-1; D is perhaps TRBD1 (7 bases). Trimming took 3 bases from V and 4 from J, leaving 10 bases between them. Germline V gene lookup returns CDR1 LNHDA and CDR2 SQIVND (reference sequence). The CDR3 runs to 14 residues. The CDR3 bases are TGTGCCAGTAGTATGGGGGGACAGTACAATGAGCAGTTCTTC. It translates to CASSMGGQYNEQFF.

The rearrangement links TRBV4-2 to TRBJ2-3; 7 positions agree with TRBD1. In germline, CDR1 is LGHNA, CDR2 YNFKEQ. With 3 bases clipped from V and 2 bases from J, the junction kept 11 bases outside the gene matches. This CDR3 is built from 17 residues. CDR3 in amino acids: CASSQPGTAVPTDTQYF. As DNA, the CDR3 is TGTGCCAGCAGCCAGCCTGGGACAGCAGTCCCCACAGATACGCAGTATTTT.

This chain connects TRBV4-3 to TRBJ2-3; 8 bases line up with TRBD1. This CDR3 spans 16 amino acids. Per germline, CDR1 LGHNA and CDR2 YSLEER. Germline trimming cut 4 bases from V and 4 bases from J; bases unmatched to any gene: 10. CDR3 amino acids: CASSPQGPGGPDTQYF. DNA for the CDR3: TGCGCCAGCAGCCCGCAGGGCCCAGGGGGCCCAGATACGCAGTATTTT.